The TCR beta chain described here comes from a study of cytomegalovirus exposure and HLA in healthy donors. Whole-study results and caveats: Several of the most significant clusters appeared linked to common viral pathogens, based on a later analysis.

The PCR made use of 60 Vbeta and 13 Jbeta primers. Sequenced by immunoSEQ multiplex PCR; TCRdb stores in-frame clones only, minus some. Of about 150,000 clones listed, approximately 80% are singletons. Germline-derived CDR1 and CDR2 are LGHNA and YNFKEQ. With 3 bases clipped from V and 4 bases from J, the junction kept 3 bases outside the gene matches. This CDR3 spans 15 amino acids. As to this clone: Its antigen is undetermined.

The V gene is TRBV4-2, the J gene TRBJ1-1, with 12 nucleotides matching TRBD1. The TCR comes from a woman between 40 and 55 years old in good health and CMV-seronegative. Input material: PBMCs. CDR3 protein: CASSQGQGAPTEAFF. The CDR3 region has the DNA TGTGCCAGCAGCCAGGGACAGGGGGCGCCCACTGAAGCTTTCTTT.